A selection of T cell receptor beta chains follows, all from one sample in a study of cytomegalovirus exposure and HLA in healthy donors. Using immunoSEQ multiplex PCR, the repertoire was profiled, and TCRdb retains in-frame clones only, with some absent. This sample carries about 190,000 clones, 70% to 75% of them seen once, and the ten largest clones take 4% to 5%. Sequences were obtained from PBMCs. These TCRs come from a man aged 25-45 years in good health and CMV-seropositive. The CDR3 runs from the conserved cysteine through the conserved F or W. A D gene is named only where the DNA matches it firmly. Not every row has a clone size; where given, it reads once, few, many or a size class.

d_call: -; clone_size: few; v_call: TRBV13; j_call: TRBJ2-7; cdr3_aa: CASSPDSRPYEQYF; cdr3_nt: TGTGCCAGCAGCCCCGACAGTCGACCCTACGAGCAGTACTTC
d_call: -; clone_size: -; v_call: TRBV11-2; j_call: TRBJ1-1; cdr3_aa: CASSLGAGYTEAFF; cdr3_nt: TGTGCCAGCAGCTTAGGGGCGGGATACACTGAAGCTTTCTTT
d_call: -; clone_size: -; v_call: TRBV5-1; j_call: TRBJ1-2; cdr3_aa: CASSLVPVNYGYTF; cdr3_nt: TGCGCCAGCAGCTTGGTGCCGGTAAACTATGGCTACACCTTC
d_call: TRBD1; clone_size: -; v_call: TRBV7-9; j_call: TRBJ2-7; cdr3_aa: CASSQVGQAYEQYF; cdr3_nt: TGTGCCAGCAGCCAAGTGGGACAGGCGTACGAGCAGTACTTC
d_call: TRBD1; clone_size: -; v_call: TRBV28; j_call: TRBJ1-2; cdr3_aa: CASSFWGQAINYGYTF; cdr3_nt: TGTGCCAGCAGTTTCTGGGGACAGGCTATTAACTATGGCTACACCTTC
d_call: TRBD1; clone_size: -; v_call: TRBV5-1; j_call: TRBJ2-7; cdr3_aa: CASSLGQGTGEQYF; cdr3_nt: TGCGCCAGCAGCTTGGGACAGGGGACGGGCGAGCAGTACTTC
d_call: TRBD1; clone_size: -; v_call: TRBV30; j_call: TRBJ1-6; cdr3_aa: CASTRTGTANSPLHF; cdr3_nt: TGTGCCTCCACCCGTACCGGGACAGCTAATTCACCCCTCCACTTT
d_call: -; clone_size: -; v_call: TRBV5-1; j_call: TRBJ1-1; cdr3_aa: CASSRTGANTEAFF; cdr3_nt: TGCGCCAGCAGCCGTACAGGAGCGAACACTGAAGCTTTCTTT
d_call: TRBD2; clone_size: -; v_call: TRBV7-9; j_call: TRBJ2-5; cdr3_aa: CASSSSGTGVEQYF; cdr3_nt: TGTGCCAGCAGCTCTAGCGGGACGGGCGTTGAGCAGTACTTC
d_call: -; clone_size: -; v_call: TRBV5-4; j_call: TRBJ1-1; cdr3_aa: CASIRERQGSTEAFF; cdr3_nt: TGTGCCAGCATTCGAGAAAGGCAGGGGAGCACTGAAGCTTTCTTT
d_call: TRBD2; clone_size: -; v_call: TRBV9; j_call: TRBJ2-1; cdr3_aa: CASSAVFLAGGGGEQFF; cdr3_nt: TGTGCCAGCAGCGCGGTATTCCTAGCGGGAGGTGGGGGTGAGCAGTTCTTC
d_call: -; clone_size: -; v_call: TRBV4-3; j_call: TRBJ2-1; cdr3_aa: CASSQDGGPSFYNEQFF; cdr3_nt: TGCGCCAGCAGCCAAGACGGGGGGCCTAGTTTTTACAATGAGCAGTTCTTC
d_call: -; clone_size: -; v_call: TRBV7-6; j_call: TRBJ1-5; cdr3_aa: CASSLGVGFSNQPQHF; cdr3_nt: TGTGCCAGCAGCTTAGGTGTGGGCTTTAGCAATCAGCCCCAGCATTTT
d_call: -; clone_size: -; v_call: TRBV14; j_call: TRBJ1-2; cdr3_aa: CASSQEKGINYGYTF; cdr3_nt: TGTGCCAGCAGCCAAGAAAAGGGGATTAACTATGGCTACACCTTC
d_call: -; clone_size: -; v_call: TRBV7-3; j_call: TRBJ2-7; cdr3_aa: CASSLQGGSLHEQYF; cdr3_nt: TGTGCCAGCAGCTTACAGGGGGGATCGTTACACGAGCAGTACTTC
d_call: TRBD1; clone_size: once; v_call: TRBV5-4; j_call: TRBJ1-1; cdr3_aa: CASSLGAGGRDTEAFF; cdr3_nt: TGTGCCAGCAGCTTGGGAGCAGGGGGCAGGGACACTGAAGCTTTCTTT
d_call: -; clone_size: few; v_call: TRBV30; j_call: TRBJ1-4; cdr3_aa: CAWTPFSEGEKLFF; cdr3_nt: TGTGCCTGGACTCCGTTTTCAGAGGGTGAAAAACTGTTTTTT
d_call: -; clone_size: -; v_call: TRBV7-6; j_call: TRBJ1-1; cdr3_aa: CASSSTGNTEAFF; cdr3_nt: TGTGCCAGCAGCTCCACAGGGAACACTGAAGCTTTCTTT
d_call: TRBD1; clone_size: few; v_call: TRBV11-3; j_call: TRBJ1-1; cdr3_aa: CASSRDRNTEAFF; cdr3_nt: TGTGCCAGCAGCCGGGACAGGAACACTGAAGCTTTCTTT
d_call: -; clone_size: -; v_call: TRBV19; j_call: TRBJ2-3; cdr3_aa: CASSRQSTDTQYF; cdr3_nt: TGTGCCAGTAGTAGACAAAGCACAGATACGCAGTATTTT
d_call: TRBD2; clone_size: few; v_call: TRBV7-3; j_call: TRBJ2-1; cdr3_aa: CASSLAPGTSSYNEQFF; cdr3_nt: TGTGCCAGCAGCTTAGCTCCGGGGACTAGCTCCTACAATGAGCAGTTCTTC
d_call: -; clone_size: once; v_call: TRBV12-1; j_call: TRBJ2-3; cdr3_aa: CASSLDGLAGRDTQYF; cdr3_nt: TGTGCCAGCAGCTTGGACGGACTAGCGGGCCGGGATACGCAGTATTTT
d_call: -; clone_size: -; v_call: TRBV18; j_call: TRBJ1-5; cdr3_aa: CASSPESNQPQHF; cdr3_nt: TGTGCCAGCTCACCTGAGAGCAATCAGCCCCAGCATTTT
d_call: -; clone_size: -; v_call: TRBV7-9; j_call: TRBJ1-1; cdr3_aa: CASSPPGVMNTEAFF; cdr3_nt: TGTGCCAGCAGTCCGCCGGGAGTAATGAACACTGAAGCTTTCTTT
d_call: -; clone_size: few; v_call: TRBV5-5; j_call: TRBJ2-2; cdr3_aa: CASRRGNTGELFF; cdr3_nt: TGTGCCAGCCGCCGGGGGAACACCGGGGAGCTGTTTTTT
d_call: TRBD1; clone_size: -; v_call: TRBV5-5; j_call: TRBJ2-7; cdr3_aa: CASSLAPTGVSEQYF; cdr3_nt: TGTGCCAGCAGCTTGGCCCCAACAGGGGTCAGCGAGCAGTACTTC